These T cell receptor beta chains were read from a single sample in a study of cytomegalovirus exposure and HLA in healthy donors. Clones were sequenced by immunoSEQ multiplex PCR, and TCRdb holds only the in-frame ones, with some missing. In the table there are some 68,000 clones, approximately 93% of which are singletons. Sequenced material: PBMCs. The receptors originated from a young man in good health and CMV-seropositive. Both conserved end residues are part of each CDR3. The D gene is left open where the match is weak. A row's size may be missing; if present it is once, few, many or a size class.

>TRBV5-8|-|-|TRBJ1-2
CASSLRGNYGYTF
TGTGCCAGCAGCTTGAGGGGAAACTATGGCTACACCTTC
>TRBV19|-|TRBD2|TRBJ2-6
CASSKRRGVGGANVLTF
TGTGCCAGTAGCAAAAGGCGGGGGGTAGGTGGGGCCAACGTCCTGACTTTC
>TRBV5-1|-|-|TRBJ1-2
CASSLDSGFGGYTF
TGCGCCAGCAGCTTGGATTCCGGGTTTGGTGGCTACACCTTC
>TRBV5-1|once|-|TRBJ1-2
CASSLEGSRADRLNYGYTF
TGCGCCAGCAGCCTGGAAGGGAGCAGGGCGGACAGACTTAACTATGGCTACACCTTC
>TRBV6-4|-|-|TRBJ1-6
CASSETWAADSPLHF
TGTGCCAGCAGTGAAACATGGGCAGCTGATTCACCCCTCCACTTT
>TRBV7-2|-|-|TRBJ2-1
CASSFFSSGDGEQFF
TGTGCCAGCAGCTTTTTTTCTTCGGGAGATGGGGAGCAGTTCTTC
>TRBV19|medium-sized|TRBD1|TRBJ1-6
CASSIPGQDNSPLHF
TGTGCCAGTAGTATCCCGGGACAGGATAATTCACCCCTCCACTTT
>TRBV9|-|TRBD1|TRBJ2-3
CASSTRTGGTDTQYF
TGTGCCAGCAGCACACGGACAGGGGGCACAGATACGCAGTATTTT
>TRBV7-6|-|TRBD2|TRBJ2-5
CASSLTSGEETQYF
TGTGCCAGCAGCTTGACTAGCGGGGAAGAGACCCAGTACTTC
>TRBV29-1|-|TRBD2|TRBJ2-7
CSVVSSGRSYEQYF
TGCAGCGTTGTTTCTAGCGGGAGGTCTTACGAGCAGTACTTC
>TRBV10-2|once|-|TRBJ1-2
CASRTDSYGYTF
TGCGCCAGCAGAACCGACAGTTATGGCTACACCTTC
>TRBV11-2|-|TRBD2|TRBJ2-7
CASSFDRGGRGFYEQYF
TGTGCCAGCAGCTTCGATCGGGGGGGGAGGGGTTTTTACGAGCAGTACTTC
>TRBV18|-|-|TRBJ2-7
CASSFRQGGNYEQYF
TGTGCCAGCTCATTCCGACAGGGAGGAAACTACGAGCAGTACTTC
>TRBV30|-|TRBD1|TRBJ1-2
CAWSVDRGYGYTF
TGTGCCTGGAGTGTGGACAGGGGTTATGGCTACACCTTC
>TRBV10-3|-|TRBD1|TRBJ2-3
CATRPGQGAGGDTQYF
TGTGCCACGCGACCGGGACAGGGGGCCGGAGGAGATACGCAGTATTTT
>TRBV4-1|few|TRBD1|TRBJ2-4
CASSQPTAQGAKNIQYF
TGCGCCAGCAGCCAACCAACTGCACAGGGGGCCAAAAACATTCAGTACTTC
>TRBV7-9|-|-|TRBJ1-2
CASSLDGQTNYGYTF
TGTGCCAGCAGCTTGGACGGACAGACTAACTATGGCTACACCTTC
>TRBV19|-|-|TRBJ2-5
CASSIGTAQETQYF
TGTGCCAGTAGTATAGGAACAGCCCAAGAGACCCAGTACTTC
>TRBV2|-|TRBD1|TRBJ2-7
CASTDGTGPYEQYF
TGTGCCAGCACTGATGGGACAGGGCCCTACGAGCAGTACTTC
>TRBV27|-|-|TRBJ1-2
CASRTKGLGYGYTF
TGTGCCAGCAGGACTAAAGGGTTGGGCTATGGCTACACCTTC
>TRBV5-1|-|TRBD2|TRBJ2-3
CASSLGGLAGGQVDTQYF
TGCGCCAGCAGCCTCGGGGGACTAGCGGGGGGGCAGGTCGATACGCAGTATTTT
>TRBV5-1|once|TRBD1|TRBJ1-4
CASSKYRGPEEKLFF
TGCGCCAGCAGCAAATACAGGGGCCCAGAGGAAAAACTGTTTTTT
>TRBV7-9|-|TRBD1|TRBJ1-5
CASSPPDRVKPQHF
TGTGCCAGCAGCCCCCCGGACAGGGTCAAGCCCCAGCATTTT
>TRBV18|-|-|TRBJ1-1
CASSPGRGAEAFF
TGTGCCAGCTCACCAGGGCGGGGAGCTGAAGCTTTCTTT
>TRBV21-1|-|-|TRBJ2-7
CASSTEYAGRPYEQYF
TGTGCCAGCAGCACAGAATACGCGGGAAGGCCCTACGAGCAGTACTTC
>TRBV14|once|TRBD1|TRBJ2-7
CASSQEFVGGSEQYF
TGTGCCAGCAGCCAAGAGTTTGTAGGGGGCAGTGAGCAGTACTTC
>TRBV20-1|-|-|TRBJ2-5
CSAGRGETQYF
TGCAGTGCAGGCAGGGGCGAGACCCAGTACTTC
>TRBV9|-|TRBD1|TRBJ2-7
CASSAGTGVDEQYF
TGTGCCAGCAGCGCCGGGACAGGGGTGGACGAGCAGTACTTC
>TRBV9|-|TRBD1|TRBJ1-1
CASSPRGTANTEAFF
TGTGCCAGCAGCCCGAGAGGGACAGCGAACACTGAAGCTTTCTTT
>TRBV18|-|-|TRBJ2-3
CASSPPGSDTQYF
TGTGCCAGCTCACCGCCAGGATCAGATACGCAGTATTTT
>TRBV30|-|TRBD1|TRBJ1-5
CAWNRGLHQPQHF
TGTGCCTGGAACAGGGGGCTTCATCAGCCCCAGCATTTT
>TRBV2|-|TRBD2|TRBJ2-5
CASQSPARPSGLAGGIKTQYF
TGTGCCAGCCAGAGCCCGGCGCGCCCCTCGGGACTAGCGGGGGGAATTAAGACCCAGTACTTC
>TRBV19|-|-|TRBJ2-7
CASSIRGLLFYEQYF
TGTGCCAGTAGTATCAGAGGGCTTCTTTTCTACGAGCAGTACTTC
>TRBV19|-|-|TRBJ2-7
CASSIRQSSYEQYF
TGTGCCAGTAGTATAAGACAGAGCTCCTACGAGCAGTACTTC
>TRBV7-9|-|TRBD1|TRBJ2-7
CASSFKGTGSAYEQYF
TGTGCCAGCAGCTTCAAGGGGACAGGGTCTGCGTACGAGCAGTACTTC
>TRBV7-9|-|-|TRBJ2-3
CASSLEGVADTQYF
TGTGCCAGCAGCTTAGAGGGGGTGGCAGATACGCAGTATTTT
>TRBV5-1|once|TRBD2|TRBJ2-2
CASSIASGRAPGELFF
TGCGCCAGCAGCATAGCTAGCGGGAGAGCCCCCGGGGAGCTGTTTTTT
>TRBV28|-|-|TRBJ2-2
CASNEVTNTGELFF
TGTGCCAGCAACGAGGTTACGAACACCGGGGAGCTGTTTTTT
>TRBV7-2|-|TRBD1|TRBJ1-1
CASSPGQGRAFF
TGTGCCAGCAGCCCTGGACAGGGTAGGGCTTTCTTT
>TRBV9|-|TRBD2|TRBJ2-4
CASSARTGTSPYF
TGTGCCAGCAGCGCACGAACCGGGACTAGCCCGTACTTC
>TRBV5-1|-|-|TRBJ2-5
CASSLGTGFIETQYF
TGCGCCAGCAGCTTGGGAACAGGGTTCATAGAGACCCAGTACTTC
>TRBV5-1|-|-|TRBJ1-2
CASTDTNYGYTF
TGCGCCAGCACAGATACTAACTATGGCTACACCTTC
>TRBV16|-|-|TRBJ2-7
CASTHMERSYEQYF
TGTGCCAGCACCCACATGGAGCGGAGCTACGAGCAGTACTTC
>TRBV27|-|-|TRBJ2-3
CASSVLYTDTQYF
TGTGCCAGCAGCGTACTATACACAGATACGCAGTATTTT
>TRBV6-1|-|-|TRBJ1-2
CASGWGIEGYTF
TGTGCCAGCGGATGGGGCATCGAGGGCTACACCTTC
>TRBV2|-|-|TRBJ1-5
CASSFAYSNQPQHF
TGTGCCAGCAGCTTCGCGTATAGCAATCAGCCCCAGCATTTT
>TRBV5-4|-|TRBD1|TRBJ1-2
CASRPGTGSVYTF
TGTGCCAGCAGACCCGGGACAGGGTCGGTCTACACCTTC
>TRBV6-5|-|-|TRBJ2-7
CAIRRQGGDEQYF
TGTGCTATCAGAAGACAGGGAGGCGACGAGCAGTACTTC
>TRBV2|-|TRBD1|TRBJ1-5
CASQQGNQPQHF
TGTGCCAGCCAACAGGGGAATCAGCCCCAGCATTTT
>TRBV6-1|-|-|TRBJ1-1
CASSVERQTNTEAFF
TGTGCCAGCAGTGTCGAGCGGCAAACGAACACTGAAGCTTTCTTT
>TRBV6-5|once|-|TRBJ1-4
CASSYSNRERKLFF
TGTGCCAGCAGTTACTCGAACAGGGAGCGGAAACTGTTTTTT
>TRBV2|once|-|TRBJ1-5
CASSETGNSNQPQHF
TGTGCCAGCAGTGAAACAGGGAATAGCAATCAGCCCCAGCATTTT
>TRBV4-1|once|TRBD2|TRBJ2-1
CASSQDTSGGYNEQFF
TGCGCCAGCAGCCAAGATACTAGCGGGGGCTACAATGAGCAGTTCTTC
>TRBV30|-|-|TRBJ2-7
CAWSVQGGSGEQYF
TGTGCCTGGAGTGTCCAGGGGGGCTCGGGCGAGCAGTACTTC
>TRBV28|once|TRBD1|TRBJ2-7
CASSFRQGPGSYEQYF
TGTGCCAGCAGTTTCCGACAGGGACCGGGGTCCTACGAGCAGTACTTC
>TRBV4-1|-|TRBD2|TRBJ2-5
CASSQASLAGGQETQYF
TGCGCCAGCAGCCAAGCCTCACTAGCGGGGGGACAAGAGACCCAGTACTTC
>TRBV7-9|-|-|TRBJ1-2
CASSYSTAYGYTF
TGTGCCAGCAGCTACTCGACAGCCTATGGCTACACCTTC
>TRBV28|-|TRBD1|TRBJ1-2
CASSPGQGDGYGYTF
TGTGCCAGCAGTCCAGGACAGGGGGACGGCTATGGCTACACCTTC